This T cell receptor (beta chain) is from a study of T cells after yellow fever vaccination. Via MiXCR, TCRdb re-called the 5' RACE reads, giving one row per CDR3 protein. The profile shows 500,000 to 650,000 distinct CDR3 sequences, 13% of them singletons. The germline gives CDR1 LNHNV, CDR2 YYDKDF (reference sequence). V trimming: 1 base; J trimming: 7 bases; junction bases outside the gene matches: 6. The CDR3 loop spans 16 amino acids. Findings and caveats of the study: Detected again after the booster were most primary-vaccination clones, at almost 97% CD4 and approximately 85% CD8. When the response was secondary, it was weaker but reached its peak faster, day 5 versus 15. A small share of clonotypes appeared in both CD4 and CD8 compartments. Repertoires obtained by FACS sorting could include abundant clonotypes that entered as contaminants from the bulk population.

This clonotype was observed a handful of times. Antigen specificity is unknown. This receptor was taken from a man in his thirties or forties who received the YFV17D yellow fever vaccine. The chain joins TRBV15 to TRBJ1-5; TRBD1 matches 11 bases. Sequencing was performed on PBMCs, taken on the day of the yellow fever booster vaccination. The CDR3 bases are TGTGCCACCAGCAGAGTAGGACAGGGGGCCCGCCAGCCCCAGCATTTT. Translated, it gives CATSRVGQGARQPQHF.